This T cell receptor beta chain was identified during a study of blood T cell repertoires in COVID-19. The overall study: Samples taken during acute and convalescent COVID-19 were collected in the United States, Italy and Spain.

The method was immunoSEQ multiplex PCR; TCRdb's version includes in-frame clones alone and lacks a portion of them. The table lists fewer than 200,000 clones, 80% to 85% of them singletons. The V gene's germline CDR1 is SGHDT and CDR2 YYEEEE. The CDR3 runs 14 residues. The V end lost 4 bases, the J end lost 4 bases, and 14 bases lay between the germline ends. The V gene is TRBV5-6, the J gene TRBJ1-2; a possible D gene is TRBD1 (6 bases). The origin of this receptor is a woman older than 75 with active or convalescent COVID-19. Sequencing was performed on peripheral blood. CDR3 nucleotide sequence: TGTGCCAGCAGCCCGATACAGGGTAGCTATGGCTACACCTTC. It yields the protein CASSPIQGSYGYTF.